Listed here is a single TCR beta chain. As yet, its antigen is unknown. A read error may be the cause here, since a much bigger clone is one base away. This CDR3 is 19 amino acids long. The trim removed 0 bases at V and 15 bases at J, leaving 22 bases unmatched. The germline V gene encodes CDR1 MGHRA and CDR2 YSYEKL. The data are from a study of blood T cells in healthy people across ages. The study, taken as a whole, reports: The recorded TCR beta diversity per million T cells decreased in a roughly linear manner with age. Both higher diversity and more naive CD4+ cells marked long-lived donors when set against aged donors. For the donors, CMV status was unknown and possibly confounded expanded clonotype changes.

With a J-beta primer mix and a sample-barcoded 5' primer, a second PCR ran 7 to 11 cycles. TCRdb reanalysed the 5' RACE reads using MiXCR and keeps one entry per CDR3 protein. There are fewer than 950,000 distinct CDR3 sequences in the sample; roughly 34% occur only once, and around 13% lies in the top ten. Per sample, extraction of total RNA gave at least 5.5 micrograms in every case. The chain is built from TRBV4-1 and TRBJ2-4, with TRBD2 matching over 11 bases. The clonotype was recovered from a man aged 18 to 30 in good health. Sequencing used blood. The CDR3, as DNA: TGCGCCAGCAGCCAAGAGGCGACTAGCGGGGAAGTTGATCGAGAGACCCGGTACTTC. Protein sequence: CASSQEATSGEVDRETRYF.